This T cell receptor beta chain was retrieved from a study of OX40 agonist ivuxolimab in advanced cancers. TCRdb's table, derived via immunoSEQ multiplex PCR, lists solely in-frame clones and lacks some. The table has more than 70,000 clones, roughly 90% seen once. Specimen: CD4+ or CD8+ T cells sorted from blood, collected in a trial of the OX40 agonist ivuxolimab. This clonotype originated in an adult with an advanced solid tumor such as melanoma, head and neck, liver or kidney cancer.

CDR3 protein: CASSQGEDDQPQHF. CDR3 nucleotide sequence: TGCGCCAGCAGCCAAGGGGAAGACGATCAGCCCCAGCATTTT. V gene TRBV4-1 combines with J gene TRBJ1-5; D uncertain. The V gene's germline CDR1 is MGHRA and CDR2 YSYEKL. V was trimmed by 1 base and J by 5 bases, leaving 9 bases between them. This CDR3 comprises 14 residues.